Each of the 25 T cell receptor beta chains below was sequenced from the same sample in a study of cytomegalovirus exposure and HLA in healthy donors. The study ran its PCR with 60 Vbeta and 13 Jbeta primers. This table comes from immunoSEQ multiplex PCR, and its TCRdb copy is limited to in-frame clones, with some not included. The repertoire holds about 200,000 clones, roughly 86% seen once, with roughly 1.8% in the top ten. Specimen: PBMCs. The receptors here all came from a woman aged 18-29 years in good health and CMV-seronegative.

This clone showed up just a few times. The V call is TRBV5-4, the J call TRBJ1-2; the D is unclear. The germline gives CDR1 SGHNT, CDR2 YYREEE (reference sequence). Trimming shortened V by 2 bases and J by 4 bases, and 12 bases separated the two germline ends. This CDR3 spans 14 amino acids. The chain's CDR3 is CASSLSGIPYGYTF. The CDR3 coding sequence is TGTGCCAGCAGCTTAAGCGGGATCCCCTATGGCTACACCTTC.

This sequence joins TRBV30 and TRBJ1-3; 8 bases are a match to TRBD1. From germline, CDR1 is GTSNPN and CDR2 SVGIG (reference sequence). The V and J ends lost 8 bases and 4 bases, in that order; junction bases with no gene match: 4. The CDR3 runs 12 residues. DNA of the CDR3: TGTGCCCTCGGGGACAGGGGAAACACCATATATTTT. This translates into CALGDRGNTIYF.

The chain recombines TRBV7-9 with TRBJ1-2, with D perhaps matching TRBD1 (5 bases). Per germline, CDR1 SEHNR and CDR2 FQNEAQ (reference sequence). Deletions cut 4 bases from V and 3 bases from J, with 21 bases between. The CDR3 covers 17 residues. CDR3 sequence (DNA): TGTGCCAGCAGCTCCCCCGGGACTCCCATCGGGGACTATGGCTACACCTTC. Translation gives CASSSPGTPIGDYGYTF.

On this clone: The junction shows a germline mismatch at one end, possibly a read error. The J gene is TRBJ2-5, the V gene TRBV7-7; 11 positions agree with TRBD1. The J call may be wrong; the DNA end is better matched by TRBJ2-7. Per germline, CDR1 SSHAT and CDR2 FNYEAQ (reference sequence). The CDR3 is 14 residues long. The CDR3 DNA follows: TGTGCTAGCAGCGTCACCGGGACAGGGGGCGAGCAGTACTTC. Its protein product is CASSVTGTGGEQYF.

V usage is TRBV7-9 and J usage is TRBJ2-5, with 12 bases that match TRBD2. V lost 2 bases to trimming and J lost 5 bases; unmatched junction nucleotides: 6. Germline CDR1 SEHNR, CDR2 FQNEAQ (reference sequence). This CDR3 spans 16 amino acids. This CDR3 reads CASSLKLAGGRETQYF. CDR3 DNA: TGTGCCAGCAGCTTAAAGCTAGCGGGGGGGCGGGAGACCCAGTACTTC.

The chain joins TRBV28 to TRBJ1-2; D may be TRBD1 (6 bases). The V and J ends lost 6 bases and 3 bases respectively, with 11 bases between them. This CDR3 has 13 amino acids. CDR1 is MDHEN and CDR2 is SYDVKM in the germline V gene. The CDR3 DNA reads TGTGCCAGCAGCCGAGGGGGATACTATGGCTACACCTTC. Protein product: CASSRGGYYGYTF.

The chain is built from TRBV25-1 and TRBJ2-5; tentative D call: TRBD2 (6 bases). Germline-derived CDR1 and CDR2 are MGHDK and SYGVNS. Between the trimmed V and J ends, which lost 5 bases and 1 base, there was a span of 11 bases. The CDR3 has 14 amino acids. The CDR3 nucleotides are TGTGCCAGCAGTTGGGCGGGGCGCCAAGAGACCCAGTACTTC. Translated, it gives CASSWAGRQETQYF. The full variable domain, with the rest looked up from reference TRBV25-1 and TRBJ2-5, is EADIYQTPRYLVIGTGKKITLECSQTMGHDKMYWYQQDPGMELHLIHYSYGVNSTEKGDLSSESTVSRIRTEHFPLTLESARPSHTSQYLCASSWAGRQETQYFGPGTRLLVL.

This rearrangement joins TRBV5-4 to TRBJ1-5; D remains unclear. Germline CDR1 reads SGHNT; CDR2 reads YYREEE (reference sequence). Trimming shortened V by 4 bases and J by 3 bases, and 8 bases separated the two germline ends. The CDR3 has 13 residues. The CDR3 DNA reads TGTGCCAGCAGCCGGGGTGTCAATCAGCCCCAGCATTTT. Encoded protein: CASSRGVNQPQHF.

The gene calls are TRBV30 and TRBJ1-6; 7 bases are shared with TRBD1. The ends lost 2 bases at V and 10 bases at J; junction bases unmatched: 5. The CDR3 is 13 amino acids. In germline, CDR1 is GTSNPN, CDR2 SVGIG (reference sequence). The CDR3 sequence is CAWSSTGRSPLHF. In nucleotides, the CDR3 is TGTGCCTGGAGTTCGACAGGGAGATCACCCCTCCACTTT.

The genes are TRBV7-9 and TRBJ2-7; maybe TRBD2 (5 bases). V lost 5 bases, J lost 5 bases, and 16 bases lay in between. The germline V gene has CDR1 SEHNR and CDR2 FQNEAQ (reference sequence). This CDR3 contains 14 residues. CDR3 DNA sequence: TGTGCCAGCAGCCAAATACTAGAGTGGGACGAGCAGTACTTC. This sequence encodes CASSQILEWDEQYF.

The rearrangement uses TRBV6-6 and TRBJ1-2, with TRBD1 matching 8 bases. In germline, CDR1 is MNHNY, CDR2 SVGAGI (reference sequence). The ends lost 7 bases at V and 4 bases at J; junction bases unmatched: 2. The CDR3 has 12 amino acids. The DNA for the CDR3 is TGTGCCAGCACCGGGACAGGCTATGGCTACACCTTC. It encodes CASTGTGYGYTF.

The CDR3 loop is CASLSTGQENTEAFF. CDR3 coding DNA: TGTGCCAGCCTATCTACGGGACAGGAGAACACTGAAGCTTTCTTT. The V call is TRBV5-4, the J call TRBJ1-1, with 8 bases fitting TRBD1. CDR3 length equals 15 residues. With V trimmed by 7 bases and J by 1 base, 9 bases remained unmatched. Looked up from germline, CDR1 is SGHNT and CDR2 is YYREEE (reference sequence). The variable domain in full, completed from reference TRBV5-4 and TRBJ1-1, reads ETGVTQSPTHLIKTRGQQVTLRCSSQSGHNTVSWYQQALGQGPQFIFQYYREEENGRGNFPPRFSGLQFPNYSSELNVNALELDDSALYLCASLSTGQENTEAFFGQGTRLTVV.

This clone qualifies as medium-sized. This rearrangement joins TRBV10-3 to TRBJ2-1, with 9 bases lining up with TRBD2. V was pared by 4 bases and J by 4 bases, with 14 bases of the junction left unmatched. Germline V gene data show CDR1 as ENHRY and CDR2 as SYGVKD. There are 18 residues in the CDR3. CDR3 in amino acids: CAISGRGRAGGLYNEQFF. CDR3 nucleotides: TGTGCCATCAGTGGGAGAGGTAGAGCGGGAGGCCTATACAATGAGCAGTTCTTC.

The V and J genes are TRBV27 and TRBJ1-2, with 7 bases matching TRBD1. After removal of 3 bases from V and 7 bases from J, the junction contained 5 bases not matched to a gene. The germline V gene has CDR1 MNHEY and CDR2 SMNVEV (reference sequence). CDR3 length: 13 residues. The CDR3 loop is CASSLRGGGGYTF. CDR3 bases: TGTGCCAGCAGTTTGAGAGGGGGCGGTGGCTACACCTTC.

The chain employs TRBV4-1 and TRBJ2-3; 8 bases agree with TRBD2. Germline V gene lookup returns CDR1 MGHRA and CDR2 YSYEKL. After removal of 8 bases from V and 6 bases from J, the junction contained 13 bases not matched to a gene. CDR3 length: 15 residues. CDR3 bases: TGCGCCAGCGCCGGGGGGGACCCTTTACCGGATACGCAGTATTTT. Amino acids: CASAGGDPLPDTQYF.

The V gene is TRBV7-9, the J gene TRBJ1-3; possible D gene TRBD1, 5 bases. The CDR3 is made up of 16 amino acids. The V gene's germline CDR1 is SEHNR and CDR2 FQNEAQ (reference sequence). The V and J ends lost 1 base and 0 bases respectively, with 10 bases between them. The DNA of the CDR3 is TGTGCCAGCAGCTTAGAACAGGTACTCTCTGGAAACACCATATATTTT. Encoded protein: CASSLEQVLSGNTIYF.

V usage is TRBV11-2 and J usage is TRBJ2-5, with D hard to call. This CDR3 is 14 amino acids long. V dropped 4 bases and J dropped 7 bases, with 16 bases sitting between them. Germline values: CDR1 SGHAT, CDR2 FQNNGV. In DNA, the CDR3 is TGTGCCAGCAGCTCTGACACGATCCTATCGACCCAGTACTTC. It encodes CASSSDTILSTQYF.

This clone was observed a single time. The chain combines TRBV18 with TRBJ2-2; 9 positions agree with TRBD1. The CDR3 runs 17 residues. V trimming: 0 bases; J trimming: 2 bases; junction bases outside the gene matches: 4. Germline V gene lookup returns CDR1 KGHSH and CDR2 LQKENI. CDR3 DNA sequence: TGTGCCAGCTCACCACCGGGACAGGGCACTAACACCGGGGAGCTGTTTTTT. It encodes CASSPPGQGTNTGELFF.

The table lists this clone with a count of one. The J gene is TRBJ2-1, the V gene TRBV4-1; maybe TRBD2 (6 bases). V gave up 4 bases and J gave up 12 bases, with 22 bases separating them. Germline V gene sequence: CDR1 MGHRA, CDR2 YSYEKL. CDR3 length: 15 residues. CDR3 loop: CASSRTGTLPGAQFF. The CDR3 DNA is TGCGCCAGCAGCCGTACCGGGACTCTCCCGGGTGCGCAGTTCTTC.

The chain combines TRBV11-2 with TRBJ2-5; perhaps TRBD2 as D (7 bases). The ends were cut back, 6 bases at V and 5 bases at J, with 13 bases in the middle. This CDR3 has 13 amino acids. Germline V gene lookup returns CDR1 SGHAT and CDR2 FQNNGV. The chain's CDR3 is CASSWGGGETQYF. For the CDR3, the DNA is TGTGCCAGCAGTTGGGGGGGCGGCGAGACCCAGTACTTC.

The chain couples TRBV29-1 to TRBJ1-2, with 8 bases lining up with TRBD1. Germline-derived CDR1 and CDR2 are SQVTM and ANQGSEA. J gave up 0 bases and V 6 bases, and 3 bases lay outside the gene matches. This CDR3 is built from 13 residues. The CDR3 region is CSVSDRANYGYTF. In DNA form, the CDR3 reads TGCAGCGTGTCGGACAGGGCTAACTATGGCTACACCTTC.

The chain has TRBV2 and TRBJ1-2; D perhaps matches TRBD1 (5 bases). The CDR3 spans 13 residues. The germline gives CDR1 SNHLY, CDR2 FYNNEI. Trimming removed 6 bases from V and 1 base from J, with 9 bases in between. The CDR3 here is CASRTDNNYGYTF. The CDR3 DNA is TGTGCCAGCAGGACAGATAATAACTATGGCTACACCTTC.

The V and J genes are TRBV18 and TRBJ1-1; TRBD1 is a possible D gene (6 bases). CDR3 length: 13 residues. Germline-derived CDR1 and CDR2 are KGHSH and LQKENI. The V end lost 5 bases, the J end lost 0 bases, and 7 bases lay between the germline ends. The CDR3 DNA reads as TGTGCCAGCTCAGAGGGGGTGAACACTGAAGCTTTCTTT. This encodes CASSEGVNTEAFF.

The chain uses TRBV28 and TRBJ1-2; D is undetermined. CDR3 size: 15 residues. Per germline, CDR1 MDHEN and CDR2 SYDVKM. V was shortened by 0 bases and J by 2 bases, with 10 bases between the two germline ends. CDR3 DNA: TGTGCCAGCAGTTTATGGGGCCTACGGAACTATGGCTACACCTTC. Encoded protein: CASSLWGLRNYGYTF.

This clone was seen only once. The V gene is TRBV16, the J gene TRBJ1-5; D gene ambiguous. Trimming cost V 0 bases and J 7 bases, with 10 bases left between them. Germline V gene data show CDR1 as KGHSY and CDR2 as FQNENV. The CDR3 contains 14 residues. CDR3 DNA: TGTGCCAGCAGCCAATCGGCCCCAATGCAGCCCCAGCATTTT. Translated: CASSQSAPMQPQHF. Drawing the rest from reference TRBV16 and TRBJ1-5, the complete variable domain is GEEVAQTPKHLVRGEGQKAKLYCAPIKGHSYVFWYQQVLKNEFKFLISFQNENVFDETGMPKERFSAKCLPNSPCSLEIQATKLEDSAVYFCASSQSAPMQPQHFGDGTRLSIL.